This T cell receptor beta chain was sequenced for a study of cytomegalovirus exposure and HLA in healthy donors. Study context: From HLA-typed donors, an early data release held 70 million to 100 million unique TCRs.

Worth noting for this clone: Its specificity is unknown.

Study-level points and caveats: Some V segments (TRBV6-2 and TRBV6-3 among them) were excluded as indistinguishable. HLA alleles were associated with 15,000 to 20,000 TCR beta sequences in a later analysis at 0.05 false discovery rate.

Researchers ran the PCR with 60 Vbeta and 13 Jbeta primers. TCRdb's table, derived via immunoSEQ multiplex PCR, lists solely in-frame clones and lacks some. The repertoire consists of more than 95,000 clones, with under 85% occurring once and the leading ten covering more than 7%. The CDR3 spans 15 residues. V lost 3 bases, J lost 6 bases, and 10 bases stayed unmatched. The germline V gene has CDR1 SGHNT and CDR2 YYREEE (reference sequence). V gene TRBV5-4 combines with J gene TRBJ2-3; 7 bases map to TRBD2. Material for sequencing was PBMCs. This receptor was identified in a woman in her forties or fifties in good health and CMV-seropositive. The CDR3 here is CASSSGLGGRDTQYF. Here the CDR3 DNA reads TGTGCCAGCAGCTCAGGACTAGGAGGCCGCGATACGCAGTATTTT.